These T cell receptor beta chains were read from a single sample in a study of vaccination effects on CD4 cells after COVID-19. The table came from immunoSEQ multiplex PCR; TCRdb's copy has only in-frame clones and leaves some out. This table has 30,000 or so clones, 65% to 80% appearing once. These receptors' antigens are unknown. Sequencing was performed on CD4+ T cells from PBMCs cultured with HCoV-NL63 spike peptides, taken after COVID-19 vaccination. The origin of the receptors is a human donor who received a COVID-19 vaccine. Both conserved end residues are part of each CDR3. D genes are given only for firm matches. Size is stated for part of the rows, as once, few or many counts, or as a class when the clone is expanded.

V gene	J gene	D gene	clone size	CDR3 protein	CDR3 DNA
TRBV5-8	TRBJ2-3	TRBD2	-	CASSLELAGGTDTQYF	TGTGCCAGCAGCTTGGAACTAGCGGGGGGGACAGATACGCAGTATTTT
TRBV24-1	TRBJ1-1	-	once	CATSDVRAGEAFF	TGTGCCACCAGTGACGTCCGGGCAGGCGAAGCTTTCTTT
TRBV6-5	TRBJ1-2	-	-	CASSYSGGYGYTF	TGTGCCAGCAGTTACTCAGGGGGCTATGGCTACACCTTC
TRBV6-4	TRBJ2-3	TRBD1	-	CASSVQGAGTDTQYF	TGTGCCAGCAGTGTTCAGGGGGCTGGCACAGATACGCAGTATTTT
TRBV9	TRBJ2-1	-	-	CASSVRGDSYNEQFF	TGTGCCAGCAGCGTAAGGGGAGACAGCTACAATGAGCAGTTCTTC
TRBV4-1	TRBJ1-2	TRBD1	-	CASTSLRQGPFFSYGYTF	TGCGCCAGCACCTCACTACGACAGGGTCCATTCTTTTCATATGGCTACACCTTC
TRBV6-5	TRBJ2-6	-	-	CASVGSGANVLTF	TGTGCCAGCGTGGGTAGTGGGGCCAACGTCCTGACTTTC
TRBV24-1	TRBJ2-1	-	-	CATKDLVGEQFF	TGTGCCACCAAGGACTTGGTGGGTGAGCAGTTCTTC
TRBV11-2	TRBJ2-7	-	once	CASSFGTRNGGEQYF	TGTGCCAGCAGCTTCGGGACTCGGAATGGGGGGGAGCAGTACTTC
TRBV7-9	TRBJ1-1	-	-	CASSLVDSEAFF	TGTGCCAGCAGCTTAGTAGACAGTGAAGCTTTCTTT
TRBV6-1	TRBJ2-7	-	-	CASSEGRGPSEQYF	TGTGCCAGCAGTGAAGGTCGGGGGCCCAGCGAGCAGTACTTC
TRBV6-5	TRBJ1-1	-	-	CASSSPATANTEAFF	TGTGCCAGCAGTTCTCCAGCCACGGCGAACACTGAAGCTTTCTTT
TRBV19	TRBJ1-3	-	-	CASRGDRTSSGNTIYF	TGTGCCAGTAGGGGGGACCGGACTAGCTCTGGAAACACCATATATTTT
TRBV7-7	TRBJ2-1	TRBD2	-	CASSPLLAGVGGNEQFF	TGTGCCAGCAGCCCTCTACTAGCGGGAGTCGGTGGCAATGAGCAGTTCTTC
TRBV4-1	TRBJ2-7	TRBD1	-	CASSHPGTGNSYEQYF	TGCGCCAGCAGCCATCCCGGGACAGGTAACTCCTACGAGCAGTACTTC
TRBV3-1/TRBV3-2	TRBJ2-7	-	few	CASSQATSGTQQQKQYF	TGTGCCAGCAGCCAAGCGACCTCCGGGACTCAACAACAGAAGCAGTACTTC
TRBV5-1	TRBJ2-3	-	-	CASSPLTGADTQYF	TGCGCCAGCAGCCCTCTCACCGGGGCAGATACGCAGTATTTT
TRBV6-5	TRBJ1-1	-	-	CASSKEAGNTEAFF	TGTGCCAGCAGTAAGGAGGCAGGGAACACTGAAGCTTTCTTT
TRBV7-5	TRBJ1-5	-	-	CVRSVRGGQGRSNQPQHF	TGTGTCAGAAGCGTCCGGGGGGGGCAGGGCCGATCTAATCAGCCCCAGCATTTT
TRBV11-2	TRBJ1-2	-	-	CASSSLEGYGYTF	TGTGCCAGCAGCTCCCTCGAAGGGTATGGCTACACCTTC
TRBV13	TRBJ1-4	TRBD1	-	CASSLGDRDEKLFF	TGTGCCAGCAGCTTGGGGGACAGGGACGAAAAACTGTTTTTT
TRBV27	TRBJ1-2	TRBD1	-	CASRPGQGPYRFGYTF	TGTGCCAGCAGGCCGGGACAGGGTCCCTATCGCTTCGGCTACACCTTC